This T cell receptor (beta chain) was found in a study of shared clonotypes between healthy human individuals. Study findings and constraints: Non-shared clonotypes had lower generation probabilities than those shared by all four donors. A small donor pool kept down the genetic and exposure-history diversity that was represented.

Worth noting for this clone: The antigen is unknown.

The data were produced by immunoSEQ multiplex PCR, yet TCRdb's version contains in-frame clones alone and is incomplete. The data contain more than 2 million clones, under 97% of them seen just once; the ten biggest clones take up 0.13%. The CDR3 is made up of 12 amino acids. Trimming removed 3 bases at V and 3 bases at J, with 6 bases between. CDR1 is MGHRA, CDR2 YSYEKL, per germline. The investigators split CD4+ cells into a CD45RA+ naive subset and a CD45RA-negative memory subset. Sequenced: naive CD4+ T cells sorted from blood. The subset here: CD45RA+ positively selected. The chain joins TRBV4-1 to TRBJ2-7, with D tentatively TRBD2 (5 bases). The source is a man aged 18 to 30 in good health. CDR3 sequence reads: CASSHGDYEQYF. The CDR3 nucleotides are TGCGCCAGCAGCCACGGGGACTACGAGCAGTACTTC.